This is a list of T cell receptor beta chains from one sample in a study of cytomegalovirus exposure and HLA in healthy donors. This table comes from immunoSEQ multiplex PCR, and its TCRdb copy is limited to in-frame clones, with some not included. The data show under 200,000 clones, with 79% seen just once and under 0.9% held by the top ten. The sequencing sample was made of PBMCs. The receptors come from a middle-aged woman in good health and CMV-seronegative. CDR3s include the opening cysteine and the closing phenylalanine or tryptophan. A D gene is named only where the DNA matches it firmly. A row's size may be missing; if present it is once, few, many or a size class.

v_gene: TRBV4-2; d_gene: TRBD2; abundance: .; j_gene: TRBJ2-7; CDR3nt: TGTGCCAGCAGCCAAGGACTAGCGGTCAGTTTAGAGCAGTACTTC; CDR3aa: CASSQGLAVSLEQYF
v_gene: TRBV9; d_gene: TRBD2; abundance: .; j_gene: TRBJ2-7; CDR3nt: TGTGCCAGCAGCCCGGGGACTAGCGTTTTTCAGTGGCAGTACTTC; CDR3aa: CASSPGTSVFQWQYF
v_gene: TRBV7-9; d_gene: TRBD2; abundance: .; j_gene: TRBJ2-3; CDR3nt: TGTGCCAGCAGAAGACTAGCGGGAGTCGATACGCAGTATTTT; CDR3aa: CASRRLAGVDTQYF
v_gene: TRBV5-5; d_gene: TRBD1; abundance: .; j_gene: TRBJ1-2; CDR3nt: TGTGCCAGCAGCTTTCCTGGACAGGGGTACTATGGCTACACCTTC; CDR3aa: CASSFPGQGYYGYTF
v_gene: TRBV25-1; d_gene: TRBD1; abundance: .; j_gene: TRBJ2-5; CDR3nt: TGTGCCAGCAGTTCCAGGACAGGGGACGTGGCCCAGTACTTC; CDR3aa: CASSSRTGDVAQYF
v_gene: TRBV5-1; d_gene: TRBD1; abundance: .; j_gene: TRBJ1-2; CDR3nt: TGCGCCAGCAGCCTGACAGGGGCTCAGGGCTACACCTTC; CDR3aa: CASSLTGAQGYTF
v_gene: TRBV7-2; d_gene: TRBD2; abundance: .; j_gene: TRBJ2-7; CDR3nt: TGTGCCAGCAGCCGCACTAGCGTGACCTACGAGCAGTACTTC; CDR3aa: CASSRTSVTYEQYF
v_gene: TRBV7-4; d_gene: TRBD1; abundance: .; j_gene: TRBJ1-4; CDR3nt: TGTGCCAGCAGCTTAGGCGAAAAAGGGGACAGAAGGAGTGAAAAACTGTTTTTT; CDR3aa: CASSLGEKGDRRSEKLFF
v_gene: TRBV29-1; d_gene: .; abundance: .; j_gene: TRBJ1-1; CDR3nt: TGCAGCGTTGTTCCGACAGGTCGAAGAGCTTTCTTC; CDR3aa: CSVVPTGRRAFF
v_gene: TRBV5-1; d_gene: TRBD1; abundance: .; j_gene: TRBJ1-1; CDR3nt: TGCGCCAGCAGCTTGCTAGGACAGGGAGAAATGAACACTGAAGCTTTCTTT; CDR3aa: CASSLLGQGEMNTEAFF
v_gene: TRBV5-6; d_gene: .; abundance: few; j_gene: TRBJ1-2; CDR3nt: TGTGCCAGCAGGGTACAGGGAGGGCAAGGCTACACCTTC; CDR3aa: CASRVQGGQGYTF
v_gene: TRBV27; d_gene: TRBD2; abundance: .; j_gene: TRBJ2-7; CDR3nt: TGTGCCAGCAGTTTATTGGGACTAGCCTACGAGCAGTACTTC; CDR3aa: CASSLLGLAYEQYF
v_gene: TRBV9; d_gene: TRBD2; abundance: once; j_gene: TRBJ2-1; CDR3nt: TGTGCCAGCAGCGCCGGAGGGGAACTAGCGGGAGAAAAGCCCTACAATGAGCAGTTCTTC; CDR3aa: CASSAGGELAGEKPYNEQFF
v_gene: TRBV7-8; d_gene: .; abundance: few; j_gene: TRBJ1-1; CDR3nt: TGTGCCAGCAGCCATGACAGCGCCGGCACTGAAGCTTTCTTT; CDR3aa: CASSHDSAGTEAFF
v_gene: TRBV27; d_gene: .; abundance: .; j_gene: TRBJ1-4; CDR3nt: TGTGCCAGCAGTTTGGATTTGCTGGCAGCTCAACAGAGTAATGAAAAACTGTTTTTT; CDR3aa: CASSLDLLAAQQSNEKLFF
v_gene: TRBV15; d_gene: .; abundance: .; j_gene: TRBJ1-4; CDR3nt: TGTGCCACCAGCAGAGATATCGGGAACACTAATGAAAAACTGTTTTTT; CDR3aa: CATSRDIGNTNEKLFF
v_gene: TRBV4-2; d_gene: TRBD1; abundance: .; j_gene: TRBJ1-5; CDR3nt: TGTGCCAGCAGCCCTCGACAGGGCCCCCCCAATCAGCCCCAGCATTTT; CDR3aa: CASSPRQGPPNQPQHF
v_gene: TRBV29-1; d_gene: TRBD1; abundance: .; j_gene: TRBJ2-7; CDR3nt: TGCAGCGTGATGGGACAGGGATCCTACGAGCAGTACTTC; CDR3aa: CSVMGQGSYEQYF
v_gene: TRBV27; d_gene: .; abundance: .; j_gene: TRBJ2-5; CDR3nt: TGTGCCAGCAGTTACGTGTTCGGGGCTCCGGGGGAGCAGTACTTC; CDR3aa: CASSYVFGAPGEQYF
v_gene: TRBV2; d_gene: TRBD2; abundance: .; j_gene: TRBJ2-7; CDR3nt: TGTGCCAGCAGTCCTACCATCATAGCGGGAGGAGAGCAGTACTTC; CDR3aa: CASSPTIIAGGEQYF
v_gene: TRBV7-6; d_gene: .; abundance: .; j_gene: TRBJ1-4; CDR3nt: TGTGCCAGCAGCGTAATACAGGGCGTAACTAATGAAAAACTGTTTTTT; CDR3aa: CASSVIQGVTNEKLFF
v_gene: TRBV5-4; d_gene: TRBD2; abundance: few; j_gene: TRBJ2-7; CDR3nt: TGTGCCAGCAGCTTGGGGATAGCGGGGGACTACGAGCAGTACTTC; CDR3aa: CASSLGIAGDYEQYF
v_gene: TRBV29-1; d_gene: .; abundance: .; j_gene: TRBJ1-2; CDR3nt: TGCAGCGTTGAAGATCAAGGGGGGGGTGGCTACACCTTC; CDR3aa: CSVEDQGGGGYTF
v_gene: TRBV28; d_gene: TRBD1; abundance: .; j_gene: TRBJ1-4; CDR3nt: TGTGCCAGCAGCGCCAGGACAGGGCCAGGGGAAAAACTGTTTTTT; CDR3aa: CASSARTGPGEKLFF
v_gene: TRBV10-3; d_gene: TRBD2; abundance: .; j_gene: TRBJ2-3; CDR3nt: TGTGCCATCACTGGGACTAGTTCGCCAGATACGCAGTATTTT; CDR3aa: CAITGTSSPDTQYF
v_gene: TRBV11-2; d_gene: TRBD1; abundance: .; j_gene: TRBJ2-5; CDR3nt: TGTGCCAGCAGCTACAACAGGGGGACCCAAGAGACCCAGTACTTC; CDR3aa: CASSYNRGTQETQYF
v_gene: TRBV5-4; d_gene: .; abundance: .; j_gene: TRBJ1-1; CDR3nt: TGTGCCAGCAGCTTGGGTCAGCGGAACACTGAAGCTTTCTTT; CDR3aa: CASSLGQRNTEAFF
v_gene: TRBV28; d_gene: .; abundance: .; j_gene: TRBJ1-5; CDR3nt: TGTGCCAGCAGTTCGGAACAGGGTCTGGGCAATCAGCCCCAGCATTTT; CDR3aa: CASSSEQGLGNQPQHF
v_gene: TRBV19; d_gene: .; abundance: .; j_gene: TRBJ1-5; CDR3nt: TGTGCCAGTAGTATCAAAACAGCAAGCAATCAGCCCCAGCATTTT; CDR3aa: CASSIKTASNQPQHF
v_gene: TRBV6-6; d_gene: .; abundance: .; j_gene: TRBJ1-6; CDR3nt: TGTGCCAGCAGCACTACCACAGGGACTTCACCCCTCCACTTT; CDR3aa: CASSTTTGTSPLHF
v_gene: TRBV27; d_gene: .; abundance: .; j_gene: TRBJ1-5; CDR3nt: TGTGCCAGCAGATCCAGTCAGGCAGTAACTTGGCATTTT; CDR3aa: CASRSSQAVTWHF
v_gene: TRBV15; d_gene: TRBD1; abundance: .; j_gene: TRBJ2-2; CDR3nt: TGTGCCACCAGCACCCCTTCGGACAGGGCCACTAAGCCAAACACCGGGGAGCTGTTTTTT; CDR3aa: CATSTPSDRATKPNTGELFF
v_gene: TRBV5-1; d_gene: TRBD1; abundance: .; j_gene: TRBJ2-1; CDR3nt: TGCGCCAGCAGCAATTTCGGGACAGGGCAGTTCTTC; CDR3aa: CASSNFGTGQFF
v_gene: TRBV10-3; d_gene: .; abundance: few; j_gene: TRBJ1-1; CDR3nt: TGTGCCATCAGTGAGATGAGCCGGGGGGCTAAAAGGACTGAAGCTTTCTTT; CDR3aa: CAISEMSRGAKRTEAFF
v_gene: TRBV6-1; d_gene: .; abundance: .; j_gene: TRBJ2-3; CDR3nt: TGTGCCGGCGGGATGACACGCGCTAGCACAGATACGCAGTATTTT; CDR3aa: CAGGMTRASTDTQYF
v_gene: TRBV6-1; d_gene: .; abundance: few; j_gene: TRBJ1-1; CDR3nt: TGTGCCAGCACCAATACAGTGAACACTGAAGCTTTCTTT; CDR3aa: CASTNTVNTEAFF
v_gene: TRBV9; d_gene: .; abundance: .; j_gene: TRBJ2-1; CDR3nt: TGTGCCAGCAGTCCCCCGGGAGTGATGAATGAGCAGTTCTTC; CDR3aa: CASSPPGVMNEQFF
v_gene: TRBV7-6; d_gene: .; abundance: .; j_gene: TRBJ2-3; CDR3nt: TGTGCCAGCAGCTTAGAGTCCAGTTACACAGATACGCAGTATTTT; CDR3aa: CASSLESSYTDTQYF
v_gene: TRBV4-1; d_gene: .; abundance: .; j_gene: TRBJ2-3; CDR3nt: TGCGCCAGCAGCCAAGAGGGCGGGACAGCTATCACAGATACGCAGTATTTT; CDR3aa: CASSQEGGTAITDTQYF
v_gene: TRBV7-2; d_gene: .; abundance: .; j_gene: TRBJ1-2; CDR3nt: TGTGCCAGCAGCTTAGCGCTAGGGGGGGTTTCTGGCTACACCTTC; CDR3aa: CASSLALGGVSGYTF
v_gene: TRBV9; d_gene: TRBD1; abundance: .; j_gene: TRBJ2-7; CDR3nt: TGTGCCAGCTCACTTACAGGGGCGCGATCCTACGAGCAGTACTTC; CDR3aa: CASSLTGARSYEQYF
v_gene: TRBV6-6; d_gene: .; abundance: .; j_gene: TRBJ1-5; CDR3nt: TGTGCCAGCAGCGGCGGCAGTAACAATCAGCCCCAGCATTTT; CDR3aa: CASSGGSNNQPQHF
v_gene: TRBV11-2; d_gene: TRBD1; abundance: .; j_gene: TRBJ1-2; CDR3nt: TGTGCCAGCAGCTTTGGACAGGGCGATGGCTACACCTTC; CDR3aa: CASSFGQGDGYTF
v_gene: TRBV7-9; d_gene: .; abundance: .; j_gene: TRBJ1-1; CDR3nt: TGTGCCAGCAGCTTTAACGGAGGGACTGAAGCTTTCTTT; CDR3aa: CASSFNGGTEAFF
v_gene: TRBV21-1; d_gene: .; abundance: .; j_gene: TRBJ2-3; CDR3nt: TGTGCCAGCAGCAAAAGAGAACAGCGGGCGACGCAGTATTTT; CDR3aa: CASSKREQRATQYF
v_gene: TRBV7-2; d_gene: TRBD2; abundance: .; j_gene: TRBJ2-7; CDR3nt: TGTGCCAGCAGCTTAGCATGGGGAGGGGTAGCGGGAGTTGTCGAGCAGTACTTC; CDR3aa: CASSLAWGGVAGVVEQYF
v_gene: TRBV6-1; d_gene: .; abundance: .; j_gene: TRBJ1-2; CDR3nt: TGTGCCAGCAGTGAGCTTGGGGGGGTAGGGTATGGCTACACCTTC; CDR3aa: CASSELGGVGYGYTF
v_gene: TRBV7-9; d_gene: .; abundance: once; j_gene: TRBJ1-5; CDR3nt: TGTGCCAGCAGCTTAGAGTTGCAGGGCGAATGGCATTTT; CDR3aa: CASSLELQGEWHF
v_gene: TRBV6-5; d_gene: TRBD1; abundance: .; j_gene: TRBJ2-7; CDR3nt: TGTGCCAGCAGTTACGGGACAGCGGTCGCCTACGAGCAGTACTTC; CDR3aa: CASSYGTAVAYEQYF